Given below is one TCR beta chain in context. Its target is unknown. PCR employed 60 Vbeta and 13 Jbeta primers. Sequencing was performed with immunoSEQ multiplex PCR; in TCRdb, only in-frame clones are kept and a portion is missing. The table shows roughly 250,000 clones, with over 70% occurring only once. The source of the sample is a study of cytomegalovirus exposure and HLA in healthy donors. Study-wide background: Unique TCRs numbering roughly 85 million, obtained from HLA-typed donors, made up an early data release. Study-wide results and caveats: TCR beta V- and J-gene trimming, according to a later analysis, was linked to a missense DCLRE1C variant.

The CDR3 is 13 amino acids. Per germline, CDR1 MNHNS and CDR2 SASEGT. V lost 3 bases to trimming and J lost 7 bases; unmatched junction nucleotides: 5. This chain uses TRBV6-1 with TRBJ1-1, with 7 bases identical to TRBD1. The sequencing input was PBMCs. This receptor was obtained from a girl aged 2 to 10 in good health and CMV-seronegative. CDR3 sequence (DNA): TGTGCCAGCAGTGACGGGGGACAGTTTGAAGCTTTCTTT. This gives the protein CASSDGGQFEAFF.